This passage covers 32 T cell receptor beta chains from one sample sequenced in a study of blood T cell repertoires in COVID-19. Generated by immunoSEQ multiplex PCR, the TCRdb table keeps only in-frame clones and is missing some. Of 180,000 or so clones in the sample, roughly 82% were seen once. Material: PBMCs or T cells enriched from blood (not recorded which). The receptor source for this set is a woman in her 30s who had recovered from COVID-19.

The chain has TRBV24-1 and TRBJ2-7, with 10 bases fitting TRBD2. Germline V gene data show CDR1 as KGHDR and CDR2 as SFDVKD. J lost 2 bases, V lost 5 bases, and 14 bases had no gene match. This CDR3 region has 18 residues. The CDR3 is CATSGPDKGLAATYEQYF. The CDR3 DNA is TGTGCCACCAGTGGGCCCGATAAAGGACTAGCGGCAACCTACGAGCAGTACTTC.

The V and J genes are TRBV24-1 and TRBJ2-1; D gene uncertain. The V gene's germline CDR1 is KGHDR and CDR2 SFDVKD. V was shortened by 4 bases and J by 7 bases, with 16 bases between the two germline ends. The CDR3 extends over 15 amino acids. The CDR3 loop is CATSEMRGEANEQFF. The CDR3 coding sequence is TGTGCCACCAGTGAAATGAGAGGCGAGGCAAATGAGCAGTTCTTC.

The rearrangement joins TRBV21-1 to TRBJ2-3; the D call in the table, TRBD1, was not verified against the DNA. TRBV21-1 is recorded as a pseudogene. The CDR3 sequence is 19 residues long. CDR3 loop: CASSTTSRDRARSTDTQYF. CDR3 in DNA: TGTGCCAGCAGCACGACGTCCCGGGACAGGGCCCGTAGCACAGATACGCAGTATTTT.

The V gene is TRBV18, the J gene TRBJ1-1; 9 nucleotides match TRBD1. The CDR3 extends over 16 amino acids. Germline CDR1 is KGHSH and CDR2 is LQKENI. The V segment lost 3 bases and the J segment 7 bases; nucleotides outside the gene matches: 12. CDR3 protein: CASSPLTGGLGIEAFF. In nucleotides, the CDR3 is TGTGCCAGCTCACCCTTAACAGGGGGCCTTGGTATTGAAGCTTTCTTT.

The gene calls are TRBV27 and TRBJ1-1; 8 positions agree with TRBD1. This CDR3 region has 16 residues. Germline V lookup: CDR1 MNHEY, CDR2 SMNVEV (reference sequence). The V segment lost 6 bases and the J segment 4 bases; nucleotides outside the gene matches: 13. The CDR3 DNA reads TGTGCCAGCAGCCCAAAGACCGGCCAGGGGGCCACTGAAGCTTTCTTT. Translating gives CASSPKTGQGATEAFF.

The chain carries TRBV5-3 and TRBJ2-5; 7 bases fit TRBD1. TRBV5-3 qualifies as an ORF whose function is uncertain. The CDR3 totals 16 residues. V was clipped by 4 bases and J by 1 base; unmatched bases: 10. As DNA, the CDR3 is TGTGCCAGAAGCGCTGATCCGGGACAGTTCCAAGAGACCCAGTACTTC. Translating gives CARSADPGQFQETQYF.

The V and J genes are TRBV3-1 (or the pseudogene TRBV3-2) and TRBJ1-2; 9 bases are a match to TRBD1. Germline CDR1 and CDR2: LGHDT and YNNKEL (reference sequence). The CDR3 runs to 13 residues. The V and J ends lost 3 bases and 8 bases, in that order; junction bases with no gene match: 4. CDR3 protein: CASSQTGGGGYTF. The CDR3 region has the DNA TGTGCCAGCAGCCAGACAGGGGGAGGGGGCTACACCTTC.

The chain recombines TRBV2 with TRBJ2-7; 10 bases align to TRBD2. CDR3 length: 15 amino acids. With V trimmed by 4 bases and J by 0 bases, 3 bases remained unmatched. The V gene's germline CDR1 is SNHLY and CDR2 FYNNEI. CDR3 DNA sequence: TGTGCCAGCAGTGGGCTAGCGGGAGCCTCCTACGAGCAGTACTTC. It encodes CASSGLAGASYEQYF.

The chain has TRBV21-1 and TRBJ2-3; the table names TRBD2, a call not compared with the DNA. TRBV21-1 is classified as a pseudogene. The CDR3 covers 17 residues. The CDR3 sequence is CASSKGLAGAGPDTQYF. DNA of the CDR3: TGTGCCAGCAGCAAGGGACTAGCGGGAGCCGGTCCAGATACGCAGTATTTT.

This clone came up once. The genes are TRBV12-3 or TRBV12-4 and TRBJ2-1; a weak D match, TRBD2 (5 bases). The CDR3 sequence is 13 residues long. Trimming took 5 bases from V and 7 from J, leaving 12 bases between them. The CDR3 reads CASSKLVTNEQFF. The CDR3 DNA sequence: TGTGCCAGCAGTAAACTAGTCACGAATGAGCAGTTCTTC.

This chain joins TRBV14 and TRBJ1-3; 7 nucleotides line up with TRBD1. Germline CDR1 is SGHDN and CDR2 is FVKESK. V dropped 3 bases and J dropped 4; count of bases not matched to a gene: 9. This CDR3 comprises 16 residues. CDR3 bases: TGTGCCAGCAGCCAGAGAACAGGGGCGCGGGGAAACACCATATATTTT. Translating gives CASSQRTGARGNTIYF.

The genes are TRBV19 and TRBJ1-4; D is unresolved. CDR1 and CDR2 from the germline V gene are LNHDA and SQIVND (reference sequence). CDR3 length equals 11 residues. The V end was cut by 7 bases, the J end by 10 bases, with 10 bases between. The CDR3 DNA follows: TGTGCCAGTATTTTCGGAGGAAAACTGTTTTTT. Translated, it gives CASIFGGKLFF.

This rearrangement joins TRBV2 to TRBJ2-7; 7 bases fit TRBD1. The V gene's germline CDR1 is SNHLY and CDR2 FYNNEI. The CDR3 is made up of 17 amino acids. Losses at the gene ends were 0 bases for V and 3 bases for J; bases not matched to a gene: 11. This CDR3 reads CASSEAFYGTDVYEQYF. The CDR3, as DNA: TGTGCCAGCAGTGAAGCTTTTTATGGGACAGACGTCTACGAGCAGTACTTC.

The chain has TRBV7-8 and TRBJ2-1; the D gene is possibly TRBD1 (6 bases). V lost 2 bases and J 7 bases, leaving 15 bases between the germline ends. Germline-derived CDR1 and CDR2 are SGHVS and FQNEAQ. This CDR3 has 15 amino acids. The CDR3 DNA is TGTGCCAGCAGCTTAAGTCAGGGGAGTCCGAATGAGCAGTTCTTC. Protein product: CASSLSQGSPNEQFF.

This clone was counted a single time. V is TRBV4-1 and J is TRBJ2-5; 7 bases are a match to TRBD1. This CDR3 spans 16 amino acids. The germline CDR1 and CDR2 sequences are MGHRA and YSYEKL. Trimming cost V 0 bases and J 7 bases; bases outside gene matches: 11. The CDR3 region has the DNA TGCGCCAGCAGCCAAGATCAGACAGGGTACGATGTGACCCAGTACTTC. As protein: CASSQDQTGYDVTQYF.

The V call is TRBV10-3, the J call TRBJ1-2; a possible D gene is TRBD1 (5 bases). V was pared by 11 bases and J by 3 bases, with 13 bases between. The CDR3 spans 12 residues. CDR1 ENHRY and CDR2 SYGVKD come from the germline V gene. CDR3 nucleotide sequence: TGTGCCTCGGGGGAGGGTGACTATGGCTACACCTTC. Protein sequence: CASGEGDYGYTF.

The chain recombines TRBV2 with TRBJ2-5, with TRBD1 identical over 10 bases. Trimming removed 4 bases from V and 3 bases from J; junction bases left unmatched: 11. CDR3 length equals 17 residues. From germline, CDR1 is SNHLY and CDR2 FYNNEI. The CDR3 DNA sequence: TGTGCCAGCAGTGTAGGGTTGACGACAGGGGGCGAAGAGACCCAGTACTTC. Translated, it gives CASSVGLTTGGEETQYF.

The chain carries TRBV4-1 and TRBJ1-6, with D possibly being TRBD1 (5 bases). CDR1 MGHRA and CDR2 YSYEKL come from the germline V gene. Deletions cut 1 base from V and 12 bases from J, with 16 bases between. The CDR3 consists of 15 residues. CDR3: CASSQVHGQGLPLHF. The CDR3 bases are TGCGCCAGCAGCCAAGTCCATGGTCAGGGCTTACCCCTCCACTTT.

V gene TRBV28 combines with J gene TRBJ1-5, with 7 nucleotides matching TRBD1. J lost 4 bases, V lost 4 bases, and 7 bases had no gene match. The CDR3 contains 15 residues. The germline gives CDR1 MDHEN, CDR2 SYDVKM. The CDR3 here is CASSSRDRQNQPQHF. CDR3 coding DNA: TGTGCCAGCAGTTCCCGGGACAGACAAAATCAGCCCCAGCATTTT.

This chain connects TRBV27 to TRBJ2-3, with D maybe TRBD2 (6 bases). Trimming shortened V by 10 bases and J by 2 bases, and 16 bases separated the two germline ends. The germline V gene encodes CDR1 MNHEY and CDR2 SMNVEV (reference sequence). The CDR3 runs to 14 residues. The CDR3, as DNA: TGTGCCACCAAACGAGGCGGGATCACAGATACGCAGTATTTT. Translation gives CATKRGGITDTQYF.

Concerning this clone: One end of the junction varies from germline; a read error may be responsible. This chain uses TRBV5-1 with TRBJ2-3; 8 bases agree with TRBD1. The CDR3 loop spans 13 amino acids. In germline, CDR1 is SGHRS, CDR2 YFSETQ. CDR3 in DNA: TGCGCCAGCAGTTTGGACAGGGCAAGGGGCCAGTATTTT. It is translated as CASSLDRARGQYF. Combining the CDR3 with reference TRBV5-1 and TRBJ2-3 gives the whole variable domain KAGVTQTPRYLIKTRGQQVTLSCSPISGHRSVSWYQQTPGQGLQFLFEYFSETQRNKGNFPGRFSGRQFSNSRSEMNVSTLELGDSALYLCASSLDRARGQYFGPGTRLTVL.

The chain is built from TRBV29-1 and TRBJ2-2, with 14 bases matching TRBD2. The V segment lost 6 bases and the J segment 6 bases; nucleotides outside the gene matches: 3. CDR1 SQVTM and CDR2 ANQGSEA come from the germline V gene. This CDR3 has 14 amino acids. The CDR3 reads CSVGLAGVAGELFF. The CDR3 region has the DNA TGCAGCGTGGGACTAGCGGGAGTGGCCGGGGAGCTGTTTTTT.

This chain connects TRBV6-5 to TRBJ1-1, with 7 bases that match TRBD1. Unmatched junction bases numbered 14, after V lost 7 bases and J lost 9 bases. The V gene's germline CDR1 is MNHEY and CDR2 SVGAGI. This CDR3 region has 14 residues. CDR3: CASITGDILIKAFF. CDR3 nucleotides: TGTGCCAGCATAACAGGGGATATCCTGATAAAAGCTTTCTTT.

This clone was counted only a few times. V is TRBV21-1 and J is TRBJ2-1; TRBD2 reflects the table's D call only, with no check against the DNA. TRBV21-1 is noted as a pseudogene. The CDR3 length is 15 residues. CDR3 DNA sequence: TGTGCCAGCAACCTATCGGGGTGTAGGAAAAATGAGCAGTTCTTC. Protein product: CASNLSGCRKNEQFF.

J is TRBJ2-3 and V is TRBV5-1; TRBD2 aligns across 11 bases. The CDR3 has 18 amino acids. J was trimmed by 2 bases and V by 0 bases; bases with no gene match: 8. Germline-derived CDR1 and CDR2 are SGHRS and YFSETQ. The CDR3 nucleotides read TGCGCCAGCAGCTTGGCCATTTCGACTAGCGGGAACACAGATACGCAGTATTTT. It specifies CASSLAISTSGNTDTQYF.

This clone was observed at least ten times. This chain links TRBV3-1 (or the pseudogene TRBV3-2) with TRBJ1-5; TRBD1 matches 9 bases. V lost 4 bases and J lost 5; bases outside the gene matches: 3. The germline V gene encodes CDR1 LGHDT and CDR2 YNNKEL (reference sequence). The CDR3 has 14 amino acids. DNA of the CDR3: TGTGCCAGCAGCCTGACAGGGGGGCATCAGCCCCAGCATTTT. Its translation is CASSLTGGHQPQHF.

The rearrangement uses TRBV5-4 and TRBJ2-5, with a weak D call TRBD1 (6 bases). Trimming stripped 5 bases from V and 5 bases from J, with 10 bases between. This CDR3 region has 12 residues. The germline CDR1 and CDR2 sequences are SGHNT and YYREEE (reference sequence). CDR3 DNA: TGTGCCAGCAGTGGGGGCGGGGAGACCCAGTACTTC. Its protein product is CASSGGGETQYF.

The chain is built from TRBV9 and TRBJ2-5, with TRBD2 matching 16 bases. CDR1 is SGDLS and CDR2 is YYNGEE in the germline V gene. CDR3 size: 16 residues. Trimming removed 4 bases from V and 4 bases from J; junction bases left unmatched: 4. The CDR3 spells CASSSGTSGRGETQYF. As DNA, the CDR3 is TGTGCCAGCAGCTCGGGGACTAGCGGGAGGGGAGAGACCCAGTACTTC.

The V and J genes are TRBV19 and TRBJ2-7; 7 nucleotides line up with TRBD2. The CDR3 length is 13 residues. Germline CDR1 reads LNHDA; CDR2 reads SQIVND (reference sequence). V lost 6 bases, J lost 3 bases, and 5 bases stayed unmatched. The CDR3 spells CASRSGARYEQYF. CDR3 DNA sequence: TGTGCCAGTAGGAGCGGGGCCCGCTACGAGCAGTACTTC.

The chain is built from TRBV5-1 and TRBJ2-7, with 9 bases matching TRBD1. The V segment lost 0 bases and the J segment 1 base; nucleotides outside the gene matches: 8. Germline CDR1 is SGHRS and CDR2 is YFSETQ. The CDR3 runs to 17 residues. This CDR3 is CASSLESGTGQSYEQYF. CDR3 DNA: TGCGCCAGCAGCTTGGAGTCCGGGACAGGGCAGTCCTACGAGCAGTACTTC.

V usage is TRBV6-1 and J usage is TRBJ2-7; D unresolved. Germline-derived CDR1 and CDR2 are MNHNS and SASEGT. The CDR3 is made up of 13 amino acids. V lost 1 base, J lost 0 bases, and 4 bases lay in between. In DNA form, the CDR3 reads TGTGCCAGCAGTGAAGTTAGCTCCTACGAGCAGTACTTC. Encoded protein: CASSEVSSYEQYF.

The gene calls are TRBV28 and TRBJ2-3; D is perhaps TRBD1 (5 bases). The V end lost 3 bases, the J end lost 8 bases, and 9 bases lay between the germline ends. The germline CDR1 and CDR2 sequences are MDHEN and SYDVKM. The length of the CDR3 is 12 residues. This chain's CDR3 is CASSLGPSTQYF. CDR3 nucleotides: TGTGCCAGCAGTTTGGGGCCGAGTACGCAGTATTTT.